The T cell receptor beta chain under discussion was sequenced for a study of T cells in Graves' hyperthyroidism and ophthalmopathy. On the study more broadly: Specimen type is peripheral blood, collected at initial diagnosis prior to any treatment. Study conclusions and caveats: Blood held most thyroid clonotypes expanded above 0.001 frequency. Through a model of 13 V-J features, ophthalmopathy was separated from stable hyperthyroidism.

TCR beta CDR3 regions were amplified from RNA. TCR CDR3 regions were first amplified by RT-PCR with HTBI primers. TCRdb reanalysed the multiplex PCR reads using MiXCR and keeps one entry per CDR3 protein. Of around 350,000 distinct CDR3 sequences in the sample, 13% to 15% were seen once. Diagnostic assessment was based on clinical symptoms, serum thyroxine and TRAb, thyroid ultrasound and orbital computed tomography. Germline V gene lookup returns CDR1 DFQATT and CDR2 SNEGSKA (reference sequence). The CDR3 extends over 13 amino acids. V was pared by 5 bases and J by 6 bases, with 14 bases between. This clonotype was counted a few times. The antigen is not known.

Sequencing was carried out using blood. V usage is TRBV20-1 and J usage is TRBJ2-1; D tentatively fits TRBD1 or TRBD2 (5 bases each). The source of this sequence is a woman between 55 and 75 years old with Graves' ophthalmopathy. The CDR3 protein is CSALRGPSNEQFF. The CDR3 DNA follows: TGCAGTGCTCTACGGGGCCCGAGCAATGAGCAGTTCTTC.